Presented here are 22 T cell receptor beta chains from one specimen sequenced in a study of control samples from healthy donors and cancer patients. Libraries were prepared by immunoSEQ multiplex PCR; TCRdb keeps only in-frame clonotypes and omits some of them. In the table there are around 170,000 clones, roughly nine tenths of which are singletons. Sequencing was performed on blood. These TCRs come from a woman under 40 in good health.

The V call is TRBV19, the J call TRBJ1-5; D remains ambiguous. V lost 1 base to trimming and J lost 3 bases, with 7 bases between them. CDR1 and CDR2 from the germline V gene are LNHDA and SQIVND (reference sequence). The CDR3 consists of 14 residues. The CDR3 DNA is TGTGCCAGTAGTATAGTTGGGATCAATCAGCCCCAGCATTTT. It codes for CASSIVGINQPQHF.

The chain is built from TRBV6-7 and TRBJ2-2; possibly TRBD1 or TRBD2 for D (5 bases each). TRBV6-7 qualifies as an ORF whose function is uncertain. The length of the CDR3 is 16 residues. V was cut by 0 bases and J by 6 bases, with 14 bases left in between. The CDR3 DNA follows: TGTGCCAGCAGTTACTCGAGGGGATCTGGGCCCGGGGAGCTGTTTTTT. Translating gives CASSYSRGSGPGELFF.

This chain connects TRBV3-1 (or the pseudogene TRBV3-2) to TRBJ1-1, with 7 bases matching TRBD1. CDR1 and CDR2 from the germline V gene are LGHDT and YNNKEL (reference sequence). V dropped 2 bases and J dropped 1; count of bases not matched to a gene: 13. This CDR3 spans 18 amino acids. As DNA, the CDR3 is TGTGCCAGCAGCCAATTAGCTTTCCTTCGGACAGGGAACACTGAAGCTTTCTTT. This translates into CASSQLAFLRTGNTEAFF.

This clone was counted only a few times. The chain joins TRBV27 to TRBJ2-6; D is unresolved. This CDR3 has 16 residues. V was clipped by 0 bases and J by 0 bases, with 6 bases between them. CDR1 is MNHEY and CDR2 is SMNVEV in the germline V gene (reference sequence). The CDR3 here is CASSLSPSSGANVLTF. DNA of the CDR3: TGTGCCAGCAGTTTATCGCCGAGCTCTGGGGCCAACGTCCTGACTTTC.

The CDR3 sequence is CASTVGTMNTEAFF. CDR3 DNA sequence: TGTGCCAGCACGGTAGGCACTATGAACACTGAAGCTTTCTTT. The V gene is TRBV28, the J gene TRBJ1-1; D unclear. There are 14 residues in the CDR3. Trimming stripped 7 bases from V and 0 bases from J, with 12 bases between. Germline V gene lookup returns CDR1 MDHEN and CDR2 SYDVKM.

V gene TRBV9 combines with J gene TRBJ2-1, with TRBD1 identical over 7 bases. CDR1 and CDR2 from the germline V gene are SGDLS and YYNGEE. V was pared by 0 bases and J by 2 bases, with 8 bases of the junction left unmatched. This CDR3 contains 17 residues. The CDR3 DNA sequence: TGTGCCAGCAGCGTAGGACAGGGTAGACTCGCCTACAATGAGCAGTTCTTC. Protein product: CASSVGQGRLAYNEQFF.

The chain joins TRBV5-5 to TRBJ1-1; no firm D call. Trimming stripped 2 bases from V and 3 bases from J, with 8 bases between. Germline CDR1 reads SGHKS; CDR2 reads YYEKEE (reference sequence). This CDR3 is 13 amino acids long. The CDR3 protein is CASSFSTDTEAFF. The CDR3 nucleotides read TGTGCCAGCAGCTTCTCAACGGACACTGAAGCTTTCTTT.

The gene calls are TRBV28 and TRBJ1-2, with D tentatively TRBD1 (6 bases). This CDR3 is built from 14 residues. CDR1 MDHEN and CDR2 SYDVKM come from the germline V gene. Deletions cut 5 bases from V and 7 bases from J, with 17 bases between. The CDR3 is CASSPPGGQGGYTF. The CDR3 nucleotides are TGTGCCAGCAGTCCCCCCGGGGGGCAGGGTGGCTACACCTTC.

This clone has just a few counts. J is TRBJ2-7 and V is TRBV7-9, with D hard to call. V was cut by 5 bases and J by 3 bases, with 8 bases left in between. This CDR3 comprises 12 residues. The V gene's germline CDR1 is SEHNR and CDR2 FQNEAQ (reference sequence). DNA of the CDR3: TGTGCCAGCAGCGGTAGACTCTACGAGCAGTACTTC. As protein: CASSGRLYEQYF.

CDR3 residues: CASLGQGLNTGELFF. CDR3 DNA: TGTGCCAGCTTAGGACAGGGCCTCAACACCGGGGAGCTGTTTTTT. The J gene is TRBJ2-2, the V gene TRBV18; 8 bases are shared with TRBD1. CDR3 length: 15 amino acids. Germline CDR1 and CDR2: KGHSH and LQKENI. J lost 2 bases, V lost 7 bases, and 6 bases had no gene match.

The J gene is TRBJ2-1, the V gene TRBV9, with a possible D match to TRBD1 (5 bases). Trimming pared 4 bases from V and 7 bases from J, leaving 18 bases between. CDR1 and CDR2 (germline): SGDLS, YYNGEE. This CDR3 is 15 amino acids long. The DNA of the CDR3 is TGTGCCAGCAGCTCCCCAGGGTCCCTCACAAATGAGCAGTTCTTC. Protein sequence: CASSSPGSLTNEQFF.

The chain carries TRBV7-2 and TRBJ2-2; D perhaps matches TRBD1 (6 bases). The CDR3 spans 14 residues. Trimming removed 4 bases from V and 8 bases from J, with 14 bases in between. The germline CDR1 and CDR2 sequences are SGHTA and FQGNSA. The DNA of the CDR3 is TGTGCCAGCAGCTACGTGGGGGCGAGAGGGGAGCTGTTTTTT. It translates to CASSYVGARGELFF. The whole variable domain, filled in from reference TRBV7-2 and TRBJ2-2, reads GAGVSQSPSNKVTEKGKDVELRCDPISGHTALYWYRQSLGQGLEFLIYFQGNSAPDKSGLPSDRFSAERTGGSVSTLTIQRTQQEDSAVYLCASSYVGARGELFFGEGSRLTVL.

The gene calls are TRBV19 and TRBJ2-2, with TRBD2 matching over 9 bases. V shed 5 bases and J 4 bases; nucleotides not matched to a gene: 11. The CDR3 length is 17 residues. Looked up from germline, CDR1 is LNHDA and CDR2 is SQIVND (reference sequence). The CDR3 loop reads CASSVLPGLARTGELFF. The CDR3 DNA is TGTGCCAGTAGTGTACTACCGGGACTAGCCCGCACCGGGGAGCTGTTTTTT.

The chain combines TRBV4-1 with TRBJ2-1; TRBD2 matches at 12 bases. CDR1 is MGHRA and CDR2 is YSYEKL in the germline V gene. V trimming: 4 bases; J trimming: 4 bases; junction bases outside the gene matches: 8. The length of the CDR3 is 17 residues. The chain's CDR3 is CASSPHPLAGGYNEQFF. The CDR3 region has the DNA TGCGCCAGCAGCCCCCACCCGCTAGCGGGAGGGTACAATGAGCAGTTCTTC.

This clone is a singleton in its sample. This sample also contains other DNA sequences that code for the same CDR3. The CDR3 is CASSILGQPQHF. In nucleotides, the CDR3 is TGTGCCAGTAGTATTTTAGGTCAGCCCCAGCATTTT. The rearrangement links TRBV19 to TRBJ1-5; no definite D call. Germline lookup yields CDR1 LNHDA and CDR2 SQIVND (reference sequence). This CDR3 has 12 amino acids. V was cut by 3 bases and J by 6 bases, with 6 bases left in between.

On this clone itself: Other DNA sequences of this sample code for an identical CDR3. The CDR3 sequence: CASSLGSYNEQFF. CDR3 DNA sequence: TGTGCCAGCAGTTTAGGTAGCTACAATGAGCAGTTCTTC. The V gene is TRBV12-3 or TRBV12-4, the J gene TRBJ2-1, with no clear D. V was pared by 1 base and J by 3 bases, with 4 bases between. CDR3 length: 13 amino acids.

The chain recombines TRBV10-2 with TRBJ2-2; D is undetermined. Germline loops: CDR1 WSHSY, CDR2 SAAADI. CDR3 size: 15 residues. The V gene lost 3 bases and the J gene lost 3 bases, with 11 bases spanning the gap. This chain's CDR3 is CASSDGRYYTGELFF. DNA of the CDR3: TGCGCCAGCAGTGATGGCAGATATTACACCGGGGAGCTGTTTTTT.

The chain joins TRBV4-1 to TRBJ1-2; tentatively, D is TRBD1 (5 bases). The V gene's germline CDR1 is MGHRA and CDR2 YSYEKL. The V end lost 0 bases, the J end lost 3 bases, and 8 bases lay between the germline ends. The CDR3 extends over 14 amino acids. Written as DNA, the CDR3 is TGCGCCAGCAGCCAAGATAAGGGGTACTATGGCTACACCTTC. Translation: CASSQDKGYYGYTF.

The genes are TRBV1 and TRBJ1-5; TRBD1 reflects the table's D call only, with no check against the DNA. TRBV1 is a recognized pseudogene. The CDR3 consists of 14 residues. The CDR3 sequence: CTSTPTGSNQPQHF. In nucleotides, the CDR3 is TGCACCAGCACCCCGACAGGGAGCAATCAGCCCCAGCATTTT.

The chain couples TRBV2 to TRBJ2-7, with D unclear. Deletions cut 3 bases from V and 0 bases from J, with 12 bases between. Germline values: CDR1 SNHLY, CDR2 FYNNEI. The CDR3 consists of 15 residues. CDR3 protein: CASSDSYRISYEQYF. DNA for the CDR3: TGTGCCAGCAGTGATTCTTACCGGATCTCCTACGAGCAGTACTTC.

The gene calls are TRBV4-1 and TRBJ1-1; 8 bases fit TRBD1. There are 16 residues in the CDR3. The V segment lost 4 bases and the J segment 7 bases; nucleotides outside the gene matches: 14. CDR1 and CDR2 (germline): MGHRA, YSYEKL. CDR3 nucleotide sequence: TGCGCCAGCAGCCGGAGCCCAGGGGGCCGGTGGGTTGAAGCTTTCTTT. It codes for CASSRSPGGRWVEAFF.

The rearrangement links TRBV6-5 to TRBJ1-2; D may be TRBD1 (6 bases). Germline loops: CDR1 MNHEY, CDR2 SVGAGI. This CDR3 is 14 amino acids long. The V end lost 2 bases, the J end lost 8 bases, and 15 bases lay between the germline ends. The CDR3 region has the DNA TGTGCCAGCAGTTACCTCCTTGAAGGGGGAGGCTACACCTTC. Its protein is CASSYLLEGGGYTF.